The rows below give T cell receptor beta chains drawn from one sample of a study of blood T cell repertoires in COVID-19. The table came from immunoSEQ multiplex PCR; TCRdb's copy has only in-frame clones and leaves some out. The table shows hundreds of thousands of clones, with 80% to 90% occurring only once. Sequenced sample: peripheral blood. The origin of the receptors is a woman in her twenties or thirties with active or convalescent COVID-19. Both conserved end residues are part of each CDR3. The D gene is left open where the match is weak. Clone size is shown for a subset of rows, as once, few, many or a class of expanded clone.

TRBV20-1,-,TRBD2,TRBJ2-1,CSAPGGNEQFF,TGCAGTGCTCCGGGGGGGAATGAGCAGTTCTTC
TRBV9,-,-,TRBJ2-2,CASSFGQKVSTGELFF,TGTGCCAGCAGCTTCGGACAGAAGGTTTCCACCGGGGAGCTGTTTTTT
TRBV2,-,-,TRBJ2-1,CASSDLGIEQFF,TGTGCCAGCAGTGACCTCGGGATAGAGCAGTTCTTC
TRBV19,-,TRBD1,TRBJ1-2,CASTKTGGINYGYTF,TGTGCCAGTACCAAGACAGGGGGTATAAACTATGGCTACACCTTC
TRBV5-6,-,TRBD2,TRBJ2-1,CASSLGGLARHEQFF,TGTGCCAGCAGCTTGGGAGGACTAGCTCGGCATGAGCAGTTCTTC
TRBV10-3,-,TRBD2,TRBJ2-1,CAIRGLEDSSYNEQFF,TGTGCCATCAGGGGACTAGAGGATTCCTCCTACAATGAGCAGTTCTTC
TRBV6-2/TRBV6-3,-,TRBD2,TRBJ2-3,CASSYSRGLAGGTDTQYF,TGTGCCAGCAGTTACTCGCGAGGACTAGCGGGAGGTACCGATACGCAGTATTTT
TRBV6-5,few,-,TRBJ1-4,CASGREGPWEKLFF,TGTGCCAGCGGGCGGGAGGGGCCGTGGGAAAAACTGTTTTTT
TRBV2,-,TRBD1,TRBJ1-6,CASTEGQNLNSPLHF,TGTGCCAGCACCGAGGGACAGAACTTAAATTCACCCCTCCACTTT
TRBV7-9,-,-,TRBJ1-5,CATSQGAYQPQHF,TGTGCCACCTCACAGGGAGCGTATCAGCCCCAGCATTTT